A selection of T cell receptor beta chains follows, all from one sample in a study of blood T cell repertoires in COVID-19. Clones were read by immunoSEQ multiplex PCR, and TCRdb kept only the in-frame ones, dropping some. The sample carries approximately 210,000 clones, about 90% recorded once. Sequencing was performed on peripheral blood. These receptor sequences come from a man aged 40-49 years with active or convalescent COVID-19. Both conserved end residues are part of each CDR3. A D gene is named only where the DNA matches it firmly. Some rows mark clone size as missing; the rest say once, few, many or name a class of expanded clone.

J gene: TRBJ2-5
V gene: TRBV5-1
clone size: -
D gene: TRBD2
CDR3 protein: CASSLGSGSLETQYF
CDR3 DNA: TGCGCCAGCAGCTTGGGTAGCGGGAGCCTAGAGACCCAGTACTTC

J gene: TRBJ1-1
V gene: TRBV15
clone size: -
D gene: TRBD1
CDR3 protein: CATTRQGRTEAFF
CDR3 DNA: TGTGCCACCACCCGACAGGGAAGGACTGAAGCTTTCTTT

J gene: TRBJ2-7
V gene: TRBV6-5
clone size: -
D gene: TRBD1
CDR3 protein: CASSYTGQGAEQYF
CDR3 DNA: TGTGCCAGCAGTTACACCGGACAGGGGGCCGAGCAGTACTTC

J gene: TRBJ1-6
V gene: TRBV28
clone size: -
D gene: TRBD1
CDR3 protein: CASSLRQGPNYNSPLHF
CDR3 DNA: TGTGCCAGCAGCTTAAGACAGGGGCCAAATTATAATTCACCCCTCCACTTT

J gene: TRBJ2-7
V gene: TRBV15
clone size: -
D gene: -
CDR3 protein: CATIPPREEQYF
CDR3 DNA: TGTGCCACCATCCCCCCCCGGGAGGAGCAGTACTTC

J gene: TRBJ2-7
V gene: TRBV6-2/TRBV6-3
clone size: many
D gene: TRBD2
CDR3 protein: CASSHLAGGPGSSYEQYF
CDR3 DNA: TGTGCCAGCAGCCACTTAGCGGGAGGGCCTGGGAGCTCCTACGAGCAGTACTTC

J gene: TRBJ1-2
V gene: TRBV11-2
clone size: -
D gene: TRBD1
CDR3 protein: CASSLGAGGYGYTF
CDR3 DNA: TGTGCCAGCAGCTTAGGGGCAGGGGGCTATGGCTACACCTTC

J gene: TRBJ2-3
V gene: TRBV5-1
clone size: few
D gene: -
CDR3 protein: CASSLGGDTQYF
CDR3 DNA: TGCGCCAGCAGCTTGGGAGGGGATACGCAGTATTTT

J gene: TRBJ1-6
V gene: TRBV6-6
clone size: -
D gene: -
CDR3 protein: CASSSQGNVNSPLHF
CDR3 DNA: TGTGCCAGCAGTTCGCAGGGGAATGTTAATTCACCCCTCCACTTT

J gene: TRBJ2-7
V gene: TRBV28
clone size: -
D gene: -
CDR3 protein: CASTFRGARNEQYF
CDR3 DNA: TGTGCCAGCACTTTTCGGGGGGCGCGCAACGAGCAGTACTTC

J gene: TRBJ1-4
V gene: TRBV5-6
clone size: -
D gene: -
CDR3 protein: CASKPGMTTNEKLFF
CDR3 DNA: TGTGCCAGCAAACCAGGGATGACGACTAATGAAAAACTGTTTTTT

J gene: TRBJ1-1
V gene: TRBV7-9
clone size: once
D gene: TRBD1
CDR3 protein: CASSLGGQAGAFF
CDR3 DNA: TGTGCCAGCAGCTTAGGGGGACAGGCCGGCGCTTTCTTT

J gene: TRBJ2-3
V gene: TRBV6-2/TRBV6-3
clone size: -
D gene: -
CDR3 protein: CASSQMAESTDTQYF
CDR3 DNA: TGTGCCAGCAGTCAGATGGCAGAAAGCACAGATACGCAGTATTTT

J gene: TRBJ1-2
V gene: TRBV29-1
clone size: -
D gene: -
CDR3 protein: CSVGDNYGYTF
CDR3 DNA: TGCAGCGTAGGGGATAACTATGGCTACACCTTC

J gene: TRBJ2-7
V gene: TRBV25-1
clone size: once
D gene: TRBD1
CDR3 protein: CASSEDRGLDEQYF
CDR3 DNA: TGTGCCAGCAGTGAAGACAGGGGATTAGACGAGCAGTACTTC

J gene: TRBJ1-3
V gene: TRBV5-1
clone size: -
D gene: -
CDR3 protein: CASSMDVSSGNTIYF
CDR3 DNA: TGCGCCAGCAGCATGGACGTGAGCTCTGGAAACACCATATATTTT

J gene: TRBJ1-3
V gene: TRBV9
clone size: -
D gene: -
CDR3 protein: CASSLSGVSGNTIYF
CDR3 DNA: TGTGCCAGCAGCCTTTCGGGGGTCTCTGGAAACACCATATATTTT